This TCR beta chain was sequenced during a study of cytomegalovirus exposure and HLA in healthy donors. Study results and limitations: Usually a TCR sequence was rare, but some public TCRs were found in many donors. The authors enumerated 150 to 200 TCR beta chains as linked to cytomegalovirus.

Comment on this clone: Its antigen is still unknown.

CDR3 length equals 18 residues. Researchers ran the PCR with 60 Vbeta and 13 Jbeta primers. TCRdb's copy holds only in-frame clones and misses some; the assay was immunoSEQ multiplex PCR. The sample records about 130,000 clones, about 79% being singletons. Sequencing used PBMCs. The TCR sequence derives from a man over 45 in good health and CMV-seronegative. The rearrangement uses TRBV21-1 and TRBJ2-1; the listed D gene, TRBD1, was not tested against the DNA. TRBV21-1 is annotated as a pseudogene. The CDR3 DNA sequence: TGTGCCAGCAGCATCACGGACAGGGCCGCAATCGTGGGCAATGAGCAGTTCTTC. Amino acids: CASSITDRAAIVGNEQFF.